Included here is one T cell receptor beta chain sequence, with context. As yet, its antigen is unknown. From 5'RACE with constant-segment primers came TCR alpha and TCR beta cDNA libraries that carried sample barcodes and UMIs. Via MiXCR, TCRdb re-called the 5' RACE reads, giving one row per CDR3 protein. The repertoire holds roughly 80,000 distinct CDR3 sequences, about 15% seen once, with about a third in the top ten. This CDR3 has 15 residues. Unmatched junction bases numbered 6, after V lost 2 bases and J lost 7 bases. Per germline, CDR1 MDHEN and CDR2 SYDVKM. These data are taken from a study of T-cell memory formation after mild COVID-19. Study at large: For the most part, TCR clusters were specific to one donor. Study-wide results and limits: Among clones contracting day 15 to 85, CD4/CD8 was balanced, whereas later expanders leaned CD4+.

This clonotype was sampled from an adult woman who had mild COVID-19 (a few samples of this study predate the infection). Cell type and time point are not known. The sequencing sample was made of PBMCs or a T cell subset sorted from them (not recorded which). The chain combines TRBV28 with TRBJ2-1, with 9 bases identical to TRBD1. CDR3 loop: CASSLGTGTGNEQFF. The CDR3 DNA is TGTGCCAGCAGTTTAGGGACAGGGACGGGGAATGAGCAGTTCTTC.